The text below deals with one T cell receptor beta chain. The antigen remains undetermined. The CDR3 consists of 15 residues. CDR1 MDHEN and CDR2 SYDVKM come from the germline V gene. Trimming took 6 bases from V and 4 from J; bases not matched to a gene: 12. This specimen belongs to a study of T-cell memory formation after mild COVID-19. TCRdb independently ran MiXCR on the 5' RACE reads; one entry per CDR3 protein. The table has approximately 400,000 distinct CDR3 sequences, under 20% seen once; the top ten hold 20% to 25%. Study observations and caveats: CD4+ clones that contracted lay mainly in CM and EM; CD8+ ones lay in EMRA. Cross-reactive memory apparently joined, as some responding clones appeared in pre-infection memory.

Sequenced material: PBMCs or a T cell subset sorted from them (not recorded which). This sequence originates from a man aged 18 to 35 who had mild COVID-19 (a few samples of this study predate the infection). Cell type and time point are not known. This chain links TRBV28 with TRBJ2-7; TRBD1 agrees at 7 bases. The CDR3 nucleotides read TGTGCCAGCAGCTCCGCCGGAACAGGGGCGTACGAGCAGTACTTC. It yields the protein CASSSAGTGAYEQYF.